This is a list of T cell receptor beta chains from one sample in a study of T cell clones after liver transplantation. Their antigens remain unidentified. Generated by immunoSEQ multiplex PCR, the TCRdb table keeps only in-frame clones and is missing some. Of almost 3,000 clones in the sample, approximately 24% were seen once. Sequencing was carried out using CD4+ T cells from PBMCs cultured with third-party cells. The receptor source for this set is a human patient who received a liver transplant. Some T cells may arise from the graft donor. Each CDR3 is given without its conserved first and last residue. The order of the fields is J gene, V gene, CDR3 length, CDR3 protein.

TRBJ1-5 TRBV19 14 ASRDLLVRGNQPQH
TRBJ2-1 TRBV28 13 ASSPRGQGDYEQF
TRBJ2-7 TRBV6-9 12 ASSENRGAYEQY
TRBJ2-1 TRBV25-1 13 ASSGGDRGYNEQF
TRBJ2-3 TRBV4-3 14 ASSQGRQAPVLTQY
TRBJ1-5 TRBV2 12 ASNRDISNQPQH
TRBJ1-6 TRBV6-6 12 ASGVFPGNSPLH
TRBJ2-5 TRBV5-1 14 ASTTSGYSNKETQY
TRBJ2-2 TRBV30 13 AWSRGRAFPGELF
TRBJ2-7 TRBV19 10 ASSIANSEQY
TRBJ1-2 TRBV6-5 12 ASRTPGTRYGYT
TRBJ1-5 TRBV5-1 12 ASSVGQGDQPQH
TRBJ2-1 TRBV7-9 14 ASSQEKTAGYNEQF
TRBJ2-6 TRBV19 13 ASSSAGSGANVLT
. TRBV5-1 12 ASSVAGGTYEQY
TRBJ1-2 TRBV29-1 13 SVEGSRGHIYGYT
TRBJ2-3 TRBV7-9 12 ASSPGGDTDTQY
TRBJ2-7 TRBV27 14 ASSLWGTSGSYEQY
TRBJ2-7 TRBV4-3 10 ASSGFSYEQY
TRBJ1-3 TRBV27 14 ASSFGQGDGRNTIY
TRBJ2-5 TRBV4-2 10 ASSLDGETQY
TRBJ2-2 TRBV5-1 13 ASSLRDGGAGELF
TRBJ2-7 TRBV7-6 12 ASSLRFQTYEQY
TRBJ2-5 TRBV11-2 11 ASSPTPGETQY
TRBJ1-5 TRBV19 14 ASSPLVGGISQPQH
TRBJ1-3 TRBV19 11 ASSRGIGNTIY
TRBJ2-5 TRBV6-5 12 ASSYTVTERTQY
TRBJ2-3 TRBV7-3 14 ASSLMGQGGTDTQY
TRBJ2-5 TRBV16 12 ASSQRRAQETQY